The source of this TCR beta chain is a study of long-term antiretroviral therapy in people with HIV. Researchers report immunoSEQ v3.0 was run at survey level. The table came from immunoSEQ multiplex PCR; TCRdb's copy has only in-frame clones and leaves some out. Of 45,000 or so clones listed, approximately 94% are singletons. Notes on this clone: Its antigen remains unknown.

Trimming removed 1 base from V and 0 bases from J, with 6 bases in between. This CDR3 has 14 residues. Germline CDR1 MGHRA, CDR2 YSYEKL. Findings and limits, study-wide: It was observed that HIV repertoires exhibited narrower CDR3 length ranges than controls.

The chain uses TRBV4-1 and TRBJ1-1; D is uncertain. Sample: unsorted PBMCs, taken about 9.1 years after starting antiretroviral therapy. The origin of this receptor is a man aged 25 to 45 with HIV. Here the CDR3 reads CASSQGGVNTEAFF. The CDR3 DNA sequence: TGCGCCAGCAGCCAAGGGGGAGTGAACACTGAAGCTTTCTTT.